This T cell receptor (beta chain) was sequenced in a study of beta chain features in type 1 diabetes. Findings of the study overall: Sequencing from cDNA could over-represent high-TCR-expressing cells. PCR might show a preference for shorter templates, equally across patients and controls.

Reverse transcribing all isolated RNA meant expressed TCRB transcripts were sequenced. Assay used: immunoSEQ multiplex PCR; TCRdb lists only in-frame clones, some missing. The sample holds about half a million clones, 10% to 12% seen once. The sample holds a few counts of this clone. Antigen specificity is unknown. Germline V gives CDR1 MDHEN, CDR2 SYDVKM. Trimming left V 6 bases short and J 5 bases short, with 17 bases between. The CDR3 covers 15 residues. Sequenced sample: naive CD4+ T cells from blood. The chain links TRBV28 to TRBJ2-1; D might be TRBD1 (6 bases). The clonotype comes from a woman aged 18-35 years in good health. This CDR3 is CASRILQGKHNEQFF. For the CDR3, the DNA is TGTGCCAGCAGAATCCTACAGGGAAAGCACAATGAGCAGTTCTTC.